This TCR beta chain was captured by sequencing in a study of blood T cell repertoires in COVID-19. As for the study in general: PBMCs, B-cell-depleted T cells, or T cells provided the cDNA or gDNA that made up the material.

Per the original data handling: By means of reference gene primer amplification, nucleated cell counts were estimated. The repertoire was sequenced with immunoSEQ multiplex PCR; TCRdb's copy has only in-frame clones and lacks some. V and J calls and clone size follow that table, whereas D and trimming were derived from the DNA. The data contain some 31,000 clones, 65% to 90% of them singletons. The sequence was obtained from a man of 80 years or more with active COVID-19. The material sequenced was peripheral blood.

CDR3 bases: TGTGCCAGCAGCCTCGCGTCTCATACGCAGTATTTT. Translated, it gives CASSLASHTQYF. V gene TRBV14 combines with J gene TRBJ2-3; the D is unclear. The CDR3 length is 12 residues. V was clipped by 4 bases and J by 7 bases, with 9 bases between them. Germline assignment: CDR1 SGHDN and CDR2 FVKESK.